This T cell receptor beta chain was recovered during a study of PD-L1 blockade in urothelial cancer. Looking at the study overall: About 85% of the roughly 29 patients were men whose urothelial cancer was bladder-origin.

The patients had locally advanced or metastatic urothelial carcinoma. This CDR3 is built from 15 residues. Germline-derived CDR1 and CDR2 are LNHDA and SQIVND (reference sequence). Trimming took 7 bases from V and 3 from J; bases not matched to a gene: 8. This clone appeared a single time. Synthetically made TCR analog templates were put into each PCR as spikes. Using immunoSEQ multiplex PCR, the repertoire was profiled, and TCRdb retains in-frame clones only, with some absent. The table shows about 84,000 clones, with 90% to 95% occurring only once. The source is a man aged 55 to 69 with urothelial cancer. Sequences were derived from PBMCs, sampled around atezolizumab (anti-PD-L1) treatment. The rearrangement joins TRBV19 to TRBJ2-1; 8 bases match TRBD1. The CDR3 region is CASMNDRGVYNEQFF. The DNA for the CDR3 is TGTGCCAGTATGAACGACAGGGGAGTCTACAATGAGCAGTTCTTC.